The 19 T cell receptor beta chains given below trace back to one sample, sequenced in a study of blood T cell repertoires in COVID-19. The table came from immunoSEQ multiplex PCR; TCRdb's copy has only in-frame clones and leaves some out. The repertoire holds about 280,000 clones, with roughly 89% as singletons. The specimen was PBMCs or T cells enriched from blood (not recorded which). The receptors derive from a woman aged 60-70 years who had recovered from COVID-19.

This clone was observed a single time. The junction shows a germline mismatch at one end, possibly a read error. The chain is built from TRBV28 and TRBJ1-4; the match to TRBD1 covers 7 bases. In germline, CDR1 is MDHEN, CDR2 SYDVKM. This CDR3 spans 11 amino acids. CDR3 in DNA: TGTGCCAGCAGTACCACCGGGACAGCTGGTTTT. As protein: CASSTTGTAGF.

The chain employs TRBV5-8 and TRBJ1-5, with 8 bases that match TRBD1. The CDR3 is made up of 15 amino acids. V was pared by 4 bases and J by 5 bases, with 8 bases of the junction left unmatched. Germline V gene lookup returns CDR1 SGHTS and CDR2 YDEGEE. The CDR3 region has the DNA TGTGCCAGCAGCGCTACGGGACAGGATGATCAGCCCCAGCATTTT. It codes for CASSATGQDDQPQHF.

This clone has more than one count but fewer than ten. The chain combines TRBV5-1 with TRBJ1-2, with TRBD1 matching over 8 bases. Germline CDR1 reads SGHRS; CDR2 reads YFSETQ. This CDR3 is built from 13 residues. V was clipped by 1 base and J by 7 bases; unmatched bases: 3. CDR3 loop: CASSLNRGSGYTF. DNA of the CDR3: TGCGCCAGCAGCTTGAACAGGGGGTCTGGCTACACCTTC.

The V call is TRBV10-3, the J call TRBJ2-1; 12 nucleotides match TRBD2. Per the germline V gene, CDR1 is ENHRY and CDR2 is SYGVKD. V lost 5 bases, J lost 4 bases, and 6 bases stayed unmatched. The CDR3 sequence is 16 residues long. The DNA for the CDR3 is TGTGCCATCAGTCAGACTAGCGGGGGAGTATACAATGAGCAGTTCTTC. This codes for CAISQTSGGVYNEQFF.

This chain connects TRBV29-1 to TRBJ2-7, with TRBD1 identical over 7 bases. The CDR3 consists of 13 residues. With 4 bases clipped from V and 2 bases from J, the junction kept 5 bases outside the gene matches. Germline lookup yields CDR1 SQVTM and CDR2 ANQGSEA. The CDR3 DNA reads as TGCAGCGTTGGAGAGGGACAGCCCTACGAGCAGTACTTC. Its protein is CSVGEGQPYEQYF.

The CDR3 sequence: CASSPSTGGNEQFF. In nucleotides, the CDR3 is TGCGCCAGCAGCCCCTCGACAGGGGGGAATGAGCAGTTCTTC. This chain connects TRBV4-1 to TRBJ2-1; 9 bases align to TRBD1. The CDR3 runs 14 residues. Per germline, CDR1 MGHRA and CDR2 YSYEKL. V trimming: 4 bases; J trimming: 7 bases; junction bases outside the gene matches: 5.

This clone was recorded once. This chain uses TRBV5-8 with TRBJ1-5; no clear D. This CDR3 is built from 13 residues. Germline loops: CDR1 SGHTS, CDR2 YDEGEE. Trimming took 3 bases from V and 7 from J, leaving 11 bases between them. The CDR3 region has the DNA TGTGCCAGCAGCTCCACCGAGCGGCAGCCCCAGCATTTT. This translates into CASSSTERQPQHF.

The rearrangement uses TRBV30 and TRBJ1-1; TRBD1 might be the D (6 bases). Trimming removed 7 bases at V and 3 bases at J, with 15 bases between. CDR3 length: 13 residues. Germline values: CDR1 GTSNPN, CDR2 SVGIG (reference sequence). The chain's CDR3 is CAFRVAGDTEAFF. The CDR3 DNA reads TGTGCCTTCCGAGTGGCAGGGGACACTGAAGCTTTCTTT.

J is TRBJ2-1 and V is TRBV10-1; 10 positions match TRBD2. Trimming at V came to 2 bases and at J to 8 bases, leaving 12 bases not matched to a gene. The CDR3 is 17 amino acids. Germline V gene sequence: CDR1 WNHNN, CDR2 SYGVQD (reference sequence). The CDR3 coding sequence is TGCGCCAGCAGTGAGACTAGCGGGGTACCAAAGACCTATGAGCAGTTCTTC. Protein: CASSETSGVPKTYEQFF.

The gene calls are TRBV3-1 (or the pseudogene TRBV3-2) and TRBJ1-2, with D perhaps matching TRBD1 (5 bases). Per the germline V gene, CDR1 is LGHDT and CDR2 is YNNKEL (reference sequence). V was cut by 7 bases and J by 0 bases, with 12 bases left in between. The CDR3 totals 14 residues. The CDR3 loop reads CASNRLNSNYGYTF. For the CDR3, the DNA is TGTGCCAGCAACAGGCTTAATTCTAACTATGGCTACACCTTC.

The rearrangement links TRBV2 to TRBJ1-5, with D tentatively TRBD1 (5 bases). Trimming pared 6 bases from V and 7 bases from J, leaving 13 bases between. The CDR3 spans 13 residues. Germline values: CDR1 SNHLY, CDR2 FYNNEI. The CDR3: CASRDDRVQPQHF. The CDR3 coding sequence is TGTGCCAGCAGAGATGACAGAGTGCAGCCCCAGCATTTT.

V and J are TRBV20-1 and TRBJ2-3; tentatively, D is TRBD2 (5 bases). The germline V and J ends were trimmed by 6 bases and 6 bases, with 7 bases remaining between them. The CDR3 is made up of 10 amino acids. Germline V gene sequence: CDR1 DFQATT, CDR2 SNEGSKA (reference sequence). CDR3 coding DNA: TGCAGTGCCGGGGAGGATACGCAGTATTTT. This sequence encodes CSAGEDTQYF.

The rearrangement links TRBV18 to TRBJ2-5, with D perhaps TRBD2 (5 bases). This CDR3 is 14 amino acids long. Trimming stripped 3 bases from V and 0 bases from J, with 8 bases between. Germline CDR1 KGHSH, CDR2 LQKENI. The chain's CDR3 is CASSPIGDQETQYF. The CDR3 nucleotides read TGTGCCAGCTCACCCATCGGGGACCAAGAGACCCAGTACTTC.

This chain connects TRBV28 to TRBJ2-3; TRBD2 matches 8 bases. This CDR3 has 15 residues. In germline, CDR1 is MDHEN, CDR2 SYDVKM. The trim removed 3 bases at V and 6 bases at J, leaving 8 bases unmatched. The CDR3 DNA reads TGTGCCAGCAGTTTGATAGCGGGATTGTCGGATACGCAGTATTTT. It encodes CASSLIAGLSDTQYF.

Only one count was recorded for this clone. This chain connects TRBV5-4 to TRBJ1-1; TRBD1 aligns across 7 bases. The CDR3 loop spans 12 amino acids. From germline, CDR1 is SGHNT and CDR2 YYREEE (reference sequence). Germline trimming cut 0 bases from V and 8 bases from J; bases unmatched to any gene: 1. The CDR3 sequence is CASSLDRGEAFF. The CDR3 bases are TGTGCCAGCAGCTTGGACAGGGGAGAAGCTTTCTTT.

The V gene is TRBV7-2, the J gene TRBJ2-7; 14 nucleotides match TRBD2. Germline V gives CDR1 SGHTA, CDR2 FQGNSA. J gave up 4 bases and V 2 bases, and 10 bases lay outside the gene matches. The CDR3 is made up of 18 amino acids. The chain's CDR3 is CASSLKTSGRALTYEQYF. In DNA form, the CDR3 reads TGTGCCAGCAGCTTAAAGACTAGCGGGAGGGCCTTAACTTACGAGCAGTACTTC.

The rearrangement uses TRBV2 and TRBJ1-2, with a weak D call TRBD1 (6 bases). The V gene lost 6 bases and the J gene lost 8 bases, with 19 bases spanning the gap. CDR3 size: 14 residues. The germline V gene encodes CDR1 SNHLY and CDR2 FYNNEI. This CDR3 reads CASSEQGLGRGYTF. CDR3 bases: TGTGCCAGCAGCGAACAGGGTTTGGGTCGGGGCTACACCTTC.

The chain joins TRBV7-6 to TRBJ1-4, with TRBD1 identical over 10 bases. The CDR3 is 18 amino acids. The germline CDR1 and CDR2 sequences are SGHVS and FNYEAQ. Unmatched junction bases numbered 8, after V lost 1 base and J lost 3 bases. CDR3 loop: CASSLVLGQGSSNEKLFF. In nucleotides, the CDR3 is TGTGCCAGCAGCTTAGTTCTGGGACAGGGGTCCTCTAATGAAAAACTGTTTTTT.

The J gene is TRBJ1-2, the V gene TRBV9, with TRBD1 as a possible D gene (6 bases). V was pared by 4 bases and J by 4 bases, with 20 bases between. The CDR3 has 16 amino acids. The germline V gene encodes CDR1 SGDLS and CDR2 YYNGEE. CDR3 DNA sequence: TGTGCCAGCAGCCCACTTGGGGGGGCGTACACCTATGGCTACACCTTC. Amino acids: CASSPLGGAYTYGYTF.